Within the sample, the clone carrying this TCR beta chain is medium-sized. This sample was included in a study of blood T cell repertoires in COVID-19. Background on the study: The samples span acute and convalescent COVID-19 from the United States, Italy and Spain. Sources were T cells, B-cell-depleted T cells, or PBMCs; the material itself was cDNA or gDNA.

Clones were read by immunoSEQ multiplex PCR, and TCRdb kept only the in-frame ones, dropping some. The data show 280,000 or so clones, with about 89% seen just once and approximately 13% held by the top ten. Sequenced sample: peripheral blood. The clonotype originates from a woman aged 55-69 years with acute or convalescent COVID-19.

As DNA, the CDR3 is TGTGCCAGCAGCCCCCGCTGGGGGTTACAGGGGGCTAGGGAGACCCAGTACTTC. Its protein product is CASSPRWGLQGARETQYF. The gene calls are TRBV7-7 and TRBJ2-5, with 9 bases that match TRBD1. The trim removed 5 bases at V and 5 bases at J, leaving 18 bases unmatched. The V gene's germline CDR1 is SSHAT and CDR2 FNYEAQ (reference sequence). This CDR3 has 18 amino acids.